This T cell receptor beta chain originates from a study of shared clonotypes between healthy human individuals. Naive-designated CD8 cells lacked CD45RO, were positively enriched for CCR7, and omitted terminally differentiated effector memory CD45RA+ cells. Study-wide findings and caveats: Large sequencing depth failed to make sorted-subset sequencing complete, rarefaction showed.

Genomic DNA (from each subset) was split evenly across several immunoSEQ plates. Data came from immunoSEQ multiplex PCR; TCRdb stores just in-frame clones and leaves some out. The data hold more than 500,000 clones, with roughly 95% observed a single time. Notes on this clone: As yet, its antigen is unknown.

The CDR3 consists of 14 residues. Germline V gene data show CDR1 as KGHSH and CDR2 as LQKENI. V dropped 3 bases and J dropped 9 bases, with 15 bases sitting between them. Material: naive CD8+ T cells sorted from blood. The genes are TRBV18 and TRBJ1-5; D call uncertain. The receptor was derived from a woman between 25 and 40 years old in good health. The CDR3 DNA sequence: TGTGCCAGCTCACCTGGGGTCACGTGGCTGCCCCAGCATTTT. It codes for CASSPGVTWLPQHF. Using reference TRBV18 and TRBJ1-5 for the parts outside the CDR3, the full variable domain is NAGVMQNPRHLVRRRGQEARLRCSPMKGHSHVYWYRQLPEEGLKFMVYLQKENIIDESGMPKERFSAEFPKEGPSILRIQQVVRGDSAAYFCASSPGVTWLPQHFGDGTRLSIL.